Below, one T cell receptor beta chain is given with its context. Its antigen is as yet unknown. The data were obtained in a study of cytomegalovirus exposure and HLA in healthy donors. Turning to the study itself: Early on, a data release was issued that held some 85 million unique TCRs from HLA-typed donors. Points from the study as a whole: The productive fraction for most TCR beta V segments was about 87% or about 30% in an earlier analysis. The dataset shows that most TCR sequences were rare, while some public TCRs occurred in many donors.

The donors (healthy individuals) were bone marrow donors. It was with 60 Vbeta and 13 Jbeta primers that the PCR ran. The table came from immunoSEQ multiplex PCR; TCRdb's copy has only in-frame clones and leaves some out. In the table there are about 130,000 clones, about 85% of which are singletons. The sample was PBMCs. The receptor was derived from a boy younger than 18 in good health and CMV-seronegative.

The CDR3 coding sequence is TGTGCCAGTAAGGGGACAATAGGGAACACTGAAGCTTTCTTT. Amino acids: CASKGTIGNTEAFF. This chain links TRBV19 with TRBJ1-1, with TRBD1 as a possible D gene (6 bases). CDR3 size: 14 residues. Between the trimmed V and J ends, which lost 7 bases and 1 base, there was a span of 13 bases. In germline, CDR1 is LNHDA, CDR2 SQIVND (reference sequence).